This T cell receptor (beta chain) was recorded in a study of regulatory T cells. Primers: 52 TRBV forward and 13 TRBJ reverse. The method was immunoSEQ multiplex PCR; TCRdb's version includes in-frame clones alone and lacks a portion of them. This table holds tens of thousands of clones, 93% found once. CDR3 size: 11 residues. Germline V gene data show CDR1 as WNHNN and CDR2 as SYGVQD (reference sequence). V lost 7 bases and J lost 8, with 9 bases in between. There are a few counts of this clone. As yet, its antigen is unknown. Study observations and caveats: Hydrophobic residues at CDR3 positions 6 and 7 were enriched in conventional CD4+ T cells of CD3G-deficient patients.

V and J are TRBV10-1 and TRBJ1-5; D gene uncertain. This TCR was sampled from a child aged 2 to 9 with CD3G deficiency. Sequenced: conventional CD4+ T cells sorted from blood. CDR3 DNA: TGCGCCAGCAAGGTGGGGAAGCCCCAGCATTTT. Amino acid sequence: CASKVGKPQHF.